The 5 T cell receptor beta chains in this list originate from one sample, sequenced in a study of regulatory T cells in long-lasting Graves disease. Stated time point: newly diagnosed GD, antithyroid drugs for less than 3 months. Extracted RNA from PBMCs served as the source of the TCR library. The authors built TCR beta libraries using iRepertoire HTBI primers and Arm-PCR of CDR3 regions. TCRdb used MiXCR to reprocess the multiplex PCR reads, holding one entry per CDR3 protein. There are 360,000 or so distinct CDR3 sequences in the sample; roughly a sixth occur only once, and approximately 30% lies in the top ten. This sample was shared with a second study, whose subject was T cells in Graves' hyperthyroidism and ophthalmopathy.

The specimen comprised peripheral blood mononuclear cells (PBMCs), sampled at new diagnosis, from a patient treated with antithyroid drugs. These receptors were collected from a man aged 35-49 years with Graves disease.

The chain carries TRBV25-1 and TRBJ2-7; D is undetermined. Trimming pared 1 base from V and 0 bases from J, leaving 13 bases between. Germline lookup yields CDR1 MGHDK and CDR2 SYGVNS. The CDR3 runs 16 residues. CDR3 coding DNA: TGTGCCAGCAGTGAATTAACCTCCCGGCTCTCCTACGAGCAGTACTTC. It translates to CASSELTSRLSYEQYF.

This clonotype was counted at least ten times. This sequence joins TRBV28 and TRBJ2-7; D call uncertain. Trimming shortened V by 7 bases and J by 3 bases, and 7 bases separated the two germline ends. Germline CDR1 and CDR2: MDHEN and SYDVKM. The CDR3 is 11 residues long. Here the CDR3 reads CASIRNYEQYF. The CDR3 nucleotides read TGTGCCAGCATCCGGAACTACGAGCAGTACTTC.

The CDR3 spells CASRSPLRRASSPLHF. CDR3 nucleotides: TGTGCCAGCAGGTCCCCCCTCAGGAGGGCTAGTTCACCCCTCCACTTT. This chain uses TRBV27 with TRBJ1-6; the D is unclear. Germline assignment: CDR1 MNHEY and CDR2 SMNVEV (reference sequence). The V end lost 6 bases, the J end lost 9 bases, and 21 bases lay between the germline ends. This CDR3 spans 16 amino acids.

There are a few counts of this clonotype. The rearrangement links TRBV7-2 to TRBJ1-1; possible D gene TRBD1, 6 bases. Trimming cost V 5 bases and J 3 bases, with 13 bases left between them. The germline gives CDR1 SGHTA, CDR2 FQGNSA. The CDR3 extends over 14 amino acids. The CDR3 spells CASSPGDWHTEAFF. CDR3 bases: TGTGCCAGCAGCCCAGGGGACTGGCACACTGAAGCTTTCTTT.

This clonotype has a count of ten or more. The chain recombines TRBV4-1 with TRBJ1-2; 7 positions agree with TRBD1. The V gene's germline CDR1 is MGHRA and CDR2 YSYEKL. The CDR3 is 15 residues long. V gave up 4 bases and J gave up 3 bases; unmatched junction bases: 8. The CDR3, as DNA: TGCGCCAGCAGCCCGACAGGGATGGGGCACTATGGCTACACCTTC. Protein product: CASSPTGMGHYGYTF.